This TCR beta chain was identified during a study of blood T cell repertoires in COVID-19 (dated by TCRdb to 2019 to 2021). A note on the overall study: The collaborator samples originated in the United States, Italy and Spain and spanned the acute and convalescent phases of COVID-19. Samples were obtained from the ongoing ImmuneRACE study (first 160 participants) and from some 1,300 subjects provided by 6 global collaborators. HLA class I and class II types, where available, came from metadata supplied by the sample provider rather than from assay-based typing. The repertoires were made available in a free public database intended to serve as a resource for research on the immune response to SARS-CoV-2. The material from the prospective study consisted of cDNA or gDNA derived from T cells, B-cell-depleted T cells, or PBMCs. Deeply sampled blood TCRbeta repertoires from subjects exposed to, actively infected with, or recovered from COVID-19 were included in the dataset. The sample metadata nearly always contained a de-identified subject ID, COVID-19 status, age in years and sex. The full study reports these points: The amount of clinical and demographic metadata varied by source and participant and was provided uncurated.

With regard to this clone: The specificity of this receptor is unknown. The record has no base qualities; no much larger clone is one base away.

TCRbeta CDR3 regions were amplified from genomic DNA by means of the immunoSEQ Assay, a bias-controlled multiplex PCR. Under the source paper's analysis protocol: The number of nucleated cells in each sample was estimated by amplification of reference gene primers within the assay. To quantify the absolute abundance of each unique TCRbeta CDR3 rearrangement, sequence reads were collapsed and filtered. For each sample, productive Simpson clonality was calculated by taking the square root of Simpson's diversity index across productive rearrangements. Here the immuneACCESS table is served through TCRdb, limited to in-frame sequences with V and J called. Missing clones are a known gap in these copies; in checked studies unresolved V genes cover under half, and the rest lacks a known reason. V, J and clone size reflect that table, while D and trimming were determined from the DNA. The sample table lists over 75,000 clones, more than 65% of them with a count of one. The ten largest account for over 9% of the sample.

The CDR3 contains 14 residues, cysteine and phenylalanine counted. The CDR3 DNA has 42 bases and is translated from base 1. The germline V gene specifies LGHNA as CDR1 and YNFKEQ as CDR2. V lost 5 bases and J lost 3 bases; the stretch between them is 11 bases long. The collaborating institutions used their own protocols to collect whole blood in K2EDTA tubes. For TCRbeta analysis, collaborators shipped samples in one of three forms: frozen whole blood, isolated PBMCs, or DNA extracted from either of those sample types. Material: peripheral blood. The sequence links TRBV4-2 to TRBJ1-3; TRBD1 is a weak D gene call, 6 bases matching. This receptor was obtained from a man aged 65 to 85 with acute or convalescent COVID-19. The DNA sequence is TGTGCCAGCAGCTCCTACAGGGATGGAAACACCATATATTTT. It is translated as CASSSYRDGNTIYF.